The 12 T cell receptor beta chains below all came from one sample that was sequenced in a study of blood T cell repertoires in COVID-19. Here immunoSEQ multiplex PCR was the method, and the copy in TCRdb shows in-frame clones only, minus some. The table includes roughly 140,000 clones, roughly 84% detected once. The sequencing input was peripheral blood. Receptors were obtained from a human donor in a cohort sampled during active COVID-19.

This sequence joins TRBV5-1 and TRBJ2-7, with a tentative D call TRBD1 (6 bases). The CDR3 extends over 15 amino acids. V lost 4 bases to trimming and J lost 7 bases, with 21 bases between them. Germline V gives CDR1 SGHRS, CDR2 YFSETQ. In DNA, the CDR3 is TGCGCCAGCAGCCCCTGGGGGCCGGAGACCGGGGAGCAGTACTTC. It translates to CASSPWGPETGEQYF.

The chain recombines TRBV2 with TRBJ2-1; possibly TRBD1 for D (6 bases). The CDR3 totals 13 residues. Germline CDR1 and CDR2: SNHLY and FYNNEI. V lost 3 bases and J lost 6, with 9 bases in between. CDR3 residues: CASSDPRGNEQFF. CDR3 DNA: TGTGCCAGCAGTGACCCCAGGGGCAATGAGCAGTTCTTC.

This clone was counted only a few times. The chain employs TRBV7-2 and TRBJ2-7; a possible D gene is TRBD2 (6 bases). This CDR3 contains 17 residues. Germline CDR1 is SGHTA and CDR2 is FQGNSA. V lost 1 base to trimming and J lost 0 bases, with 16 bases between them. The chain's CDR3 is CASSLGRGTPYSYEQYF. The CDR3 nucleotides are TGTGCCAGCAGCTTAGGGAGGGGCACTCCATACTCCTACGAGCAGTACTTC.

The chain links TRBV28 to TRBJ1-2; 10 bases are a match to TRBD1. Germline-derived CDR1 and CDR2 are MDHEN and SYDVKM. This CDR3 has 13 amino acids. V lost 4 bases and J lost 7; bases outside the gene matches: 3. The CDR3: CASSSGQGLGYTF. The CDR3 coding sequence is TGTGCCAGCAGTTCGGGACAGGGGCTTGGCTACACCTTC.

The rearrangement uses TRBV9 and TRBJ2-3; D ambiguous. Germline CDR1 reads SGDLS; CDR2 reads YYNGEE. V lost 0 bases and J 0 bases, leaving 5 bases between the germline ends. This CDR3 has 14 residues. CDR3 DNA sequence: TGTGCCAGCAGCGTAGGGCCTAGCACAGATACGCAGTATTTT. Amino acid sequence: CASSVGPSTDTQYF.

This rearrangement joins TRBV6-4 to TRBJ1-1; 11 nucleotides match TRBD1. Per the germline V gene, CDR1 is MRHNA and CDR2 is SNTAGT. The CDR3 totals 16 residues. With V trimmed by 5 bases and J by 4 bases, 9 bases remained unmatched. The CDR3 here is CASSKGTGGLGTEAFF. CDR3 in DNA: TGTGCCAGCAGTAAGGGGACAGGGGGTCTGGGCACTGAAGCTTTCTTT.

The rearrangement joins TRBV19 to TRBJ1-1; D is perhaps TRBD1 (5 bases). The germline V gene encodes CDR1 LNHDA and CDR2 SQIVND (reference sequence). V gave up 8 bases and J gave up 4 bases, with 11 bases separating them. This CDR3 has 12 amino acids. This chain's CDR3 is CASEWRGTEAFF. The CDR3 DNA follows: TGTGCCAGTGAGTGGAGGGGCACTGAAGCTTTCTTT.

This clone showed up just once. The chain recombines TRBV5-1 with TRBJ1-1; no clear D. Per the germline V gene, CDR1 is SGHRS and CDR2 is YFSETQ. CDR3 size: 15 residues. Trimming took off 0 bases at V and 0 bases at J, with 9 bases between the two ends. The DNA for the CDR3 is TGCGCCAGCAGCTTGGAAACGGGGATGAACACTGAAGCTTTCTTT. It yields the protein CASSLETGMNTEAFF.

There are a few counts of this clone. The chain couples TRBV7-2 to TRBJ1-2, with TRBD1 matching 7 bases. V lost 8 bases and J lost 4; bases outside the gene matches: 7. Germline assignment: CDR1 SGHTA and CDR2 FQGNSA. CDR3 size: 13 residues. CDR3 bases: TGTGCCAGCGCTACGGGACAGCCCTATGGCTACACCTTC. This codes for CASATGQPYGYTF.

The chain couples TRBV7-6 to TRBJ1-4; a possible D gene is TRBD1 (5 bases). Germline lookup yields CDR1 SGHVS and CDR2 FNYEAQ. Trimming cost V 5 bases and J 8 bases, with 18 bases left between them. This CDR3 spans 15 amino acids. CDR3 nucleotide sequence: TGTGCCAGCAGCCAAAGGGGTTCGTTTCGGGAAAAACTGTTTTTT. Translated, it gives CASSQRGSFREKLFF.

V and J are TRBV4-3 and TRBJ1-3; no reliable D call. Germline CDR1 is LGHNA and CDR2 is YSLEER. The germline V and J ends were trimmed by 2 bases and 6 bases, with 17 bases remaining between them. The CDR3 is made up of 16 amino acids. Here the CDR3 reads CASSQSPYPAENTIYF. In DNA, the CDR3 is TGCGCCAGCAGCCAAAGCCCGTACCCGGCGGAAAACACCATATATTTT.

For the CDR3, the DNA is TGCGCCAGCAGTCAACGGGGACATCGGGGGGGTGGAAGCAATCAGCCCCAGCATTTT. It is translated as CASSQRGHRGGGSNQPQHF. The V call is TRBV23-1, the J call TRBJ1-5; perhaps TRBD1 as D (6 bases). TRBV23-1 is placed among ORFs of uncertain function. The CDR3 contains 19 residues. The V end lost 2 bases, the J end lost 1 base, and 21 bases lay between the germline ends.